Listed here are 10 T cell receptor beta chains from one sample, sequenced in a study of shared clonotypes between healthy human individuals. The assay was immunoSEQ multiplex PCR, and TCRdb's table has in-frame clones only and misses some. The table has 950,000 to 1,100,000 clones, around four fifths seen once. What was sequenced was memory CD4+ T cells sorted from blood. Subset indicated: CD45RA-negative fraction. The origin of the receptors is a man younger than 30 in good health.

V usage is TRBV7-6 and J usage is TRBJ2-5; 14 bases map to TRBD2. From germline, CDR1 is SGHVS and CDR2 FNYEAQ. The CDR3 covers 17 residues. V dropped 5 bases and J dropped 4; count of bases not matched to a gene: 9. The DNA for the CDR3 is TGTGCCAGCAGCCTTGACGGAGGACTAGCGGGAGGAGAGACCCAGTACTTC. Its translation: CASSLDGGLAGGETQYF.

This sequence joins TRBV2 and TRBJ2-5; no reliable D call. From germline, CDR1 is SNHLY and CDR2 FYNNEI. The CDR3 totals 13 residues. V was shortened by 5 bases and J by 3 bases, with 10 bases between the two germline ends. The CDR3 DNA reads as TGTGCCAGCAGTATCAGAGGAGAAGAGACCCAGTACTTC. It encodes CASSIRGEETQYF. The full variable domain, rest sourced from reference TRBV2 and TRBJ2-5, is EPEVTQTPSHQVTQMGQEVILRCVPISNHLYFYWYRQILGQKVEFLVSFYNNEISEKSEIFDDQFSVERPDGSNFTLKIRSTKLEDSAMYFCASSIRGEETQYFGPGTRLLVL.

The CDR3: CARPQGQGSNGYTF. The CDR3 nucleotides are TGCGCCAGACCCCAAGGACAGGGTTCTAATGGCTACACCTTC. This rearrangement joins TRBV5-1 to TRBJ1-2; 8 bases line up with TRBD1. Trimming at V came to 8 bases and at J to 6 bases, leaving 12 bases not matched to a gene. The CDR3 extends over 14 amino acids. Germline loops: CDR1 SGHRS, CDR2 YFSETQ.

This sequence joins TRBV6-1 and TRBJ1-5, with D possibly being TRBD1 (6 bases). V lost 8 bases and J 11 bases, leaving 16 bases between the germline ends. CDR3 length: 12 amino acids. Germline V gene data show CDR1 as MNHNS and CDR2 as SASEGT. CDR3 sequence: CASAGAGLAQHF. The CDR3 nucleotides are TGTGCCAGCGCAGGGGCGGGCTTGGCCCAGCATTTT.

The V gene is TRBV7-6, the J gene TRBJ2-7, with TRBD1 identical over 9 bases. Looked up from germline, CDR1 is SGHVS and CDR2 is FNYEAQ. The ends lost 5 bases at V and 5 bases at J; junction bases unmatched: 1. CDR3 length equals 12 residues. This CDR3 is CASSRDRDEQYF. The CDR3 DNA is TGTGCCAGCAGCCGGGACAGGGACGAGCAGTACTTC.

This chain uses TRBV27 with TRBJ2-3; D uncertain. From germline, CDR1 is MNHEY and CDR2 SMNVEV (reference sequence). The CDR3 spans 15 residues. V was clipped by 6 bases and J by 3 bases, with 16 bases between them. As DNA, the CDR3 is TGTGCCAGCAGGTCCCCAACACTCTCGACAGATACGCAGTATTTT. Protein sequence: CASRSPTLSTDTQYF.

This chain links TRBV6-1 with TRBJ2-4; no firm D call. With 8 bases removed from V and 6 bases from J, the gap between germline ends came to 14 bases. The CDR3 loop spans 13 amino acids. Per germline, CDR1 MNHNS and CDR2 SASEGT. The CDR3 sequence is CASGETWGNIQYF. The CDR3 bases are TGTGCCAGCGGAGAGACATGGGGAAACATTCAGTACTTC.

The DNA for the CDR3 is TGTGCCAGCAGCCCCGGGACAGTGATTGGCACCGGGGAGCTGTTTTTT. This sequence encodes CASSPGTVIGTGELFF. The gene calls are TRBV5-6 and TRBJ2-2, with 7 bases lining up with TRBD1. Per germline, CDR1 SGHDT and CDR2 YYEEEE. J gave up 4 bases and V 4 bases, and 10 bases lay outside the gene matches. This CDR3 comprises 16 residues. The whole variable domain, remainder taken from reference TRBV5-6 and TRBJ2-2, is DAGVTQSPTHLIKTRGQQVTLRCSPKSGHDTVSWYQQALGQGPQFIFQYYEEEERQRGNFPDRFSGHQFPNYSSELNVNALLLGDSALYLCASSPGTVIGTGELFFGEGSRLTVL.

The chain joins TRBV10-3 to TRBJ2-1, with 9 bases lining up with TRBD2. The germline gives CDR1 ENHRY, CDR2 SYGVKD. Trimming took 3 bases from V and 8 from J; bases not matched to a gene: 5. This CDR3 has 14 residues. The CDR3 coding sequence is TGTGCCATCAGTGAAACTAGCGGGTACGATGAGCAGTTCTTC. This translates into CAISETSGYDEQFF.

The rearrangement links TRBV27 to TRBJ1-6; possibly TRBD1 for D (5 bases). V was pared by 2 bases and J by 5 bases, with 7 bases between. Germline V gene data show CDR1 as MNHEY and CDR2 as SMNVEV (reference sequence). This CDR3 region has 14 residues. DNA of the CDR3: TGTGCCAGCAGTTTAGGAGGGGATAATTCACCCCTCCACTTT. Its protein is CASSLGGDNSPLHF.